The entry below describes one T cell receptor beta chain. Its recognized antigen is unknown. There are no base qualities to consult, and no much larger clone falls within one base. This sample was taken from a study of blood T cells in healthy people across ages (dated by TCRdb to 2015 to 2017). Regarding the research as a whole: In model experiments, template switching captured roughly one uniquely barcoded TCR beta cDNA molecule for every two T cells. For two donors (one aged 18 to 30 and one aged 80 or older), the study analyzed two additional independent replicas of 1 million unique cDNA reads from the same blood draw. Donors of different ages were randomly distributed across sequencing lanes to avoid experimental bias. The donors were divided into four age groups: young (average around 16 years), middle-aged (about 40), aged (roughly 60) and long-lived (about 90). Using deep sequencing normalized with unique cDNA molecular identifiers, the study measured how TCR beta repertoire diversity changes with age.

What the authors observed across the whole study: Total diversity estimates from one million sequenced T cells were considered lower bounds and underestimates. Compared with the aged group, the long-lived group had more naive CD4+ T cells, fewer expanded clones and increased TCR diversity, suggesting age selection. Observed TCR beta diversity per million T cells fell roughly linearly with age, and a significant reduction was already apparent by age around 44. The percentage of naive T cells measured by flow cytometry correlated strongly with observed TCR beta diversity. The CMV infection status of donors was not known, potentially confounding age-related changes in expanded clonotypes. Since profiling was done on bulk unsorted PBMCs, naive and antigen-experienced compartments could not be conclusively compared.

The donors were 40 or so Caucasian individuals from Russia, aged roughly 6 to 100 years, who were systemically healthy. Each donor gave 8 to 10 milliliters of peripheral blood, drawn into EDTA-treated Vacutainer tubes. Ficoll-Paque density-gradient centrifugation was used to isolate PBMCs, with at least 6.5 million per sample. Trizol reagent was used to extract total RNA from the PBMCs, yielding at least 5 micrograms per sample. For every donor, flow cytometry on a PBMC aliquot measured the percentage of naive CD45RAhigh/CD27high T cells. Library construction relied on 5' RACE. The reads were generated on an Illumina HiSeq 2500. A second PCR of roughly 7 to 12 cycles was run with a J-beta primer mix and a sample-barcoded 5' primer. A template-switch 5' adaptor carrying 12 random nucleotides introduced a unique molecular identifier onto each TCR beta cDNA molecule. Each sample yielded at least 3 million CDR3-containing paired-end reads. First-strand cDNA was synthesized from all RNA with the Mint cDNA synthesis kit, primed by a TRBC-specific oligonucleotide. Following uracil-DNA glycosylase treatment, all cDNA underwent a first 18-cycle PCR with the universal primers M1SS and BC2_uni_R. Under the source paper's analysis protocol: For normalization, 1 million high-quality reads were randomly selected from each sample, with every read carrying a distinct molecular identifier. Instead of being binned into consensus sequences, reads with shared molecular identifiers were discarded. CDR3 identification, clonotype clustering and error correction used MiTCR with a Q25 quality threshold and the strictest error-elimination algorithm. A nonparametric unseen species model using Euler transformation provided a lower-bound estimate of total TCR beta diversity. TCRdb reprocessed the public reads (quality trimming at Q25 with fastp, clone calling with MiXCR) and kept in-frame beta chains. Every CDR3 protein is listed once, alongside the most common genes and DNA of its rows. These V and J calls derive from TCRdb rather than the authors' analysis. The sample has just over 800,000 distinct CDR3 sequences on record, approximately 67% of them singletons. Clones ranked in the top ten supply 28% of the sample.

The CDR3 starts with the cysteine, ends with the phenylalanine, and has 15 residues. The entry retains the CDR3 DNA only, 45 bases that are in frame from base 1. In the germline V gene, CDR1 corresponds to LGHNA and CDR2 to YNFKEQ. V and J lose 4 bases and 1 base, and a span of 13 bases separates them. The sequence derives from a man aged 25-40 years in good health. Sequencing input: blood. The rearranged chain carries TRBV4-2 and TRBJ1-2, with no D gene named confidently. For the CDR3, the sequence is CASSRERTDNYGYTF. The DNA sequence follows: TGTGCCAGCAGCCGTGAAAGGACGGATAACTATGGCTACACCTTC.